A selection of T cell receptor beta chains follows, all from one sample in a study of cytomegalovirus exposure and HLA in healthy donors. The data were produced by immunoSEQ multiplex PCR, yet TCRdb's version contains in-frame clones alone and is incomplete. This table holds under 200,000 clones, approximately 84% found once. The specimen was PBMCs. These receptors all come from a man aged 30-40 years in good health and CMV-seropositive. CDR3s include the opening cysteine and the closing phenylalanine or tryptophan. For some rows the clone size is stated as once, few or many, or as a class when expanded; others skip it.

clone size,V gene,J gene,CDR3 protein
.,TRBV29-1,TRBJ2-7,CSAGTAYEQYF
.,TRBV2,TRBJ2-1,CARRTSGSPVGQFF
.,TRBV5-4,TRBJ1-1,CASSLAVQGIGEAFF
.,TRBV9,TRBJ2-5,CASSVGLAGPQETQYF
.,TRBV19,TRBJ2-1,CASSMLASGNNEQFF
.,TRBV5-4,TRBJ1-4,CASSAQQGGREKLFF
.,TRBV7-9,TRBJ2-7,CASSLGTGPYEQYF
.,TRBV19,TRBJ1-5,CASSSQGARGNQPQHF
.,TRBV5-8,TRBJ2-6,CASSLVIAGGESSGANVLTF
.,TRBV5-6,TRBJ2-1,CASSLGGGPLEQFF
.,TRBV9,TRBJ2-7,CASSTSTGTSEQYF
.,TRBV11-2,TRBJ2-2,CASSSPRGSTGELFF
few,TRBV5-1,TRBJ1-5,CASSFGLYSNQPQHF
.,TRBV12-5,TRBJ2-2,CASGYGPGWKTGELFF
.,TRBV27,TRBJ1-5,CASSPGSASNQPQHF
.,TRBV7-2,TRBJ1-2,CASSLVYSVGYTF
few,TRBV6-5,TRBJ2-2,CASSEWGDTGELFF
.,TRBV5-1,TRBJ1-4,CASSLVMAGQNEKLFF
.,TRBV7-9,TRBJ2-7,CASSPRRLYEQYF
.,TRBV4-1,TRBJ2-1,CASSLNLLAGGVEQFF
once,TRBV19,TRBJ2-2,CASLSFPGQGKTGELFF
few,TRBV27,TRBJ2-5,CATRLGGTQYF
.,TRBV19,TRBJ1-5,CASSPTGLPSQPQHF
.,TRBV4-2,TRBJ2-1,CASTRIGASYNEQFF
.,TRBV7-6,TRBJ1-4,CASSLRGPGQQLFF
.,TRBV7-9,TRBJ1-1,CASSWTGDTEAFF
.,TRBV7-2,TRBJ2-3,CASSLVESTDTQYF
.,TRBV9,TRBJ1-1,CASSVVGAMNTEAFF
.,TRBV7-9,TRBJ2-3,CACFSGTSGRADTQYF
.,TRBV27,TRBJ1-5,CASSWTGPAGPQHF
few,TRBV19,TRBJ1-1,CASTLDREETEAFF
.,TRBV7-9,TRBJ1-1,CSSSSHRDRIDEAFF
.,TRBV30,TRBJ2-2,CAWTTGNTGELFF
.,TRBV27,TRBJ2-7,CASSTVDRASYEQYF
.,TRBV7-9,TRBJ2-1,CASSPGLAGGWSSYNEQFF
.,TRBV5-6,TRBJ2-1,CASSRYRGSGTSGSMVEFF
.,TRBV27,TRBJ2-7,CASSLLAGGSYEQYF
.,TRBV7-3,TRBJ2-3,CASSLRGLAGVGTDTQYF
.,TRBV2,TRBJ2-3,CASGGGTTDTQYF
.,TRBV20-1,TRBJ2-7,CSARGTYEQYF
.,TRBV9,TRBJ1-1,CASSPRDRVMNTEAFF
.,TRBV6-5,TRBJ2-7,CASSSPAGVGEQYF
few,TRBV6-6,TRBJ1-1,CASSYSASGNAEAFF
.,TRBV6-5,TRBJ2-7,CASSYGGSPSYEQYF
.,TRBV7-9,TRBJ2-1,CASSLGGLVGEQFF
once,TRBV11-3,TRBJ2-1,CASSLGRFQFF
.,TRBV19,TRBJ2-1,CASTQGRQGWRNEQFF
.,TRBV2,TRBJ2-1,CASREGGGRNEQFF
.,TRBV25-1,TRBJ2-6,CASSGSRTGPGANVLTF
.,TRBV11-3,TRBJ2-7,CASSPQTGNEQYF
.,TRBV18,TRBJ1-1,CASSKRTENTEAFF
.,TRBV7-2,TRBJ2-3,CASSRDRLTDTQYF
.,TRBV2,TRBJ1-2,CASSGGQGTYGYTF
.,TRBV7-3,TRBJ2-7,CASSAHSGQSSYEQYF
once,TRBV6-5,TRBJ2-1,CASSLAGGTYNEQFF
.,TRBV7-6,TRBJ2-3,CASSLGTSGSRTDTQYF
few,TRBV5-6,TRBJ2-7,CASSLVEDEQYF
.,TRBV27,TRBJ1-5,CASSLSGAYQPQHF